Reported below is one TCR beta chain. The entry originates in a study of identical twins. With V trimmed by 0 bases and J by 2 bases, 6 bases remained unmatched. The CDR3 length is 18 residues. Germline CDR1 reads LGHNA; CDR2 reads YNFKEQ. Template switching, a step in the protocol, added a universal primer site, and cDNA carried unique molecular identifiers. A single record per CDR3 protein comes from TCRdb applying MiXCR to the 5' RACE reads. The sample shows about 500,000 distinct CDR3 sequences, approximately 14% of them seen only once. The same sample was also studied in work on yellow fever vaccine responses in identical twins.

The sequenced sample was CD4+ T cells sorted from blood. This receptor was identified in a woman aged 18-29 years in good health. The chain joins TRBV4-2 to TRBJ2-3; TRBD2 agrees at 12 bases. As DNA, the CDR3 is TGTGCCAGCAGCCAAGATAAGCTAGCGGGAGGGAACACAGATACGCAGTATTTT. Translating gives CASSQDKLAGGNTDTQYF.